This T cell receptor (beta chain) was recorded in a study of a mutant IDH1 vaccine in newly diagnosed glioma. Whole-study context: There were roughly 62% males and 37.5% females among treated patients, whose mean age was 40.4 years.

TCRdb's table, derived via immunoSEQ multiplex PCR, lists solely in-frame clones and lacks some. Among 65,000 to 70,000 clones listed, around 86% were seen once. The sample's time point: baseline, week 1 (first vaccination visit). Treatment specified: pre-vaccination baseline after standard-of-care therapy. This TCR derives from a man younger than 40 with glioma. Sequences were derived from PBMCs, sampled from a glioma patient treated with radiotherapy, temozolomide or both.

The CDR3 DNA follows: TGTGCCAGCAGCCAAGGACCGGTAAATCAGCCCCAGCATTTT. As protein: CASSQGPVNQPQHF. The rearrangement links TRBV6-5 to TRBJ1-5, with unresolved D. CDR1 is MNHEY and CDR2 is SVGAGI in the germline V gene. The germline V and J ends were trimmed by 6 bases and 4 bases, with 13 bases remaining between them. The CDR3 consists of 14 residues.